Sequencing of this TCR beta chain was carried out in a study of identical twins. Germline lookup yields CDR1 DFQATT and CDR2 SNEGSKA (reference sequence). The CDR3 extends over 10 amino acids. Losses at the gene ends were 6 bases for V and 13 bases for J; bases not matched to a gene: 6. This clonotype was seen repeatedly, ten times or more. MiXCR, applied by TCRdb to the 5' RACE reads, yields one record per CDR3 protein. The top ten clones hold 1.5% to 2% of a sample with about 690,000 distinct CDR3 sequences, around 5.7% of them seen once. The sample consisted of naive T cells sorted from blood. This receptor was taken from a young man in good health. The rearrangement links TRBV20-1 to TRBJ1-5, with 7 positions matching TRBD1. CDR3 sequence (DNA): TGCAGTGCCGATGACAGGGCACAGCATTTT. This encodes CSADDRAQHF.